The text below deals with one T cell receptor (beta chain). This clonotype showed up just a few times. The clone's antigen remains unknown. No per-base quality is available; no much larger clone lies one base away. The data are from a study of T-cell memory formation after mild COVID-19 (dated by TCRdb to the early 2020s). Background for the entire study: TCR sequence clusters from the two donors were found to be largely donor specific. Two young, previously healthy adult volunteers made up the cohort, one male and one female. In a couple of donors, T-cell clones that expanded and contracted after mild COVID-19 were followed by sequencing TCRalpha and TCRbeta repertoires longitudinally. What the research found in general, with its limitations: From day 15 to 85, contracting clones showed balanced CD4/CD8 phenotypes, whereas a second wave of clones that expanded from day 15 to 37 leaned towards CD4+. Contracting CD4+ clones were found mainly in CM and EM memory subsets, while CD8+ clones were enriched in EMRA. Some responding clones were detected in pre-infection memory, which suggested that pre-existing cross-reactive memory T cells had joined the SARS-CoV-2 response. SARS-CoV-2 specificity was not confirmed for the second-wave clones peaking on day 37. The study included only a couple of mild cases, and larger cohorts that include severe cases with pre-infection samples were judged to be necessary.

Counted from cysteine to phenylalanine, this CDR3 has 16 amino acids. Of all the DNA, just the CDR3 is kept, 48 bases in frame from base 1. V drops 1 base and J drops 1 base, leaving 12 bases in between. CDR1 and CDR2 were assigned from the germline V gene as LGHNA and YNFKEQ. Instrument on record: Illumina NovaSeq 6000. TCRalpha and TCRbeta cDNA libraries were built by 5'RACE with constant-segment primers, adding sample barcodes and unique molecular identifiers. Trizol reagent was used to extract RNA from every sample. Library amplification was performed in two PCR steps, and a second sample barcode and Illumina TruSeq adapters were introduced in the second step. Sequencing of libraries was performed on an Illumina NovaSeq with 2 x 150 bp paired-end reads. Concerning the study's data processing: Reads were demultiplexed and collapsed into UMI-guided consensus sequences with migec v1.2.7. With mixcr v2.1.11, UMI consensuses were aligned to TRA and TRB V and J templates and assembled into clonotypes. Expanded or contracted clonotypes were those called significant by both edgeR and NoisET, with noise models trained on biological replicates. edgeR calls used a false discovery rate-adjusted p below 0.01 and a log2 fold-change threshold of 1. As an exploratory analysis of dynamics, max-normalized trajectories of the 1000 most abundant clonotypes were examined by PCA with hierarchical clustering. Separately sequenced CD4+ and CD8+ repertoires were used to assign a CD4 or CD8 phenotype to each responding clone. Clones were called with MiXCR by TCRdb after fastp trimmed the public reads at Q25, and only in-frame beta chains were retained. Rows merge per CDR3 protein into single entries with the most common DNA and genes. The V and J calls were determined by TCRdb, not by the authors. The sample table holds hundreds of thousands of distinct CDR3 sequences, of which roughly 15% were seen once. The top ten hold approximately 21% of the sample.

PBMCs were isolated by Ficoll-Paque density gradient centrifugation. The chain employs TRBV4-2 and TRBJ2-3, with the D gene not confidently named. The TCR sequence derives from a man between 18 and 35 years old who had mild COVID-19 (a few samples of this study predate the infection). The sample titles of this study are shuffled in the database, so cell type and time point are left out; the donor was told from shared clones. Material for sequencing was PBMCs or a T cell subset sorted from them (not recorded which). The nucleotide sequence reads TGTGCCAGCAGCCAAGCTTACACTGGGGGCACAGATACGCAGTATTTT. It is translated as CASSQAYTGGTDTQYF.